This is a list of T cell receptor beta chains from one sample in a study of T cell repertoires in cytomegalovirus infection. These receptors are not linked to any known antigen. TCRdb re-called the reads with MiXCR, one entry per CDR3 protein. The sample lists some 700,000 distinct CDR3 sequences; 30% to 40% were seen once. The specimen comprised cultured PBMCs, sampled from culture after CMV antigen stimulation. The receptors come from a human donor in good health (CMV status not recorded). Some clones in this sample may be carry-over from other donors' samples. Both conserved end residues are part of each CDR3. The order of the fields is V gene, clone size, D gene, J gene, CDR3 DNA, CDR3 protein. A D gene is named only where the DNA matches it firmly. Size is omitted from some rows. Given values are once, few, many or a class for expanded clones.

>TRBV10-3|NA|NA|TRBJ1-1
TGTGCCATCAGTGGCGACAGGTCCTGGGACACTGAAGCTTTCTTT
CAISGDRSWDTEAFF
>TRBV7-9|few|NA|TRBJ1-2
TGTGCCAGCAGCTTATATAGGGAGTCGGGTGGCTACACCTTC
CASSLYRESGGYTF
>TRBV20-1|once|NA|TRBJ2-3
TGCAGTGCCCAAAAGAGGGATACGCAGTATTTT
CSAQKRDTQYF
>TRBV27|once|TRBD1|TRBJ1-1
TGTGCCAGCAGTAAGGGAACAGGGGTGAACACTGAAGCTTTCTTT
CASSKGTGVNTEAFF
>TRBV11-2|many|TRBD2|TRBJ2-3
TGTGCCAGCAGCAGAATACCTAGCGGGAGAGATACGCAGTATTTT
CASSRIPSGRDTQYF
>TRBV7-8|few|NA|TRBJ1-2
TGTGCCAGCAGCTTAGGACGGCTCAACTATGGCTACACCTTC
CASSLGRLNYGYTF
>TRBV7-8|many|NA|TRBJ1-4
TGTGCCAGCAGCCTACCCCCGGGGGTTAAGGAAAAACTGTTTTTT
CASSLPPGVKEKLFF
>TRBV27|NA|NA|TRBJ1-1
TGTGCCAGCAGTAGCCAGGGCCTGGGCACTGAAGCTTTCTTT
CASSSQGLGTEAFF
>TRBV10-2|few|TRBD1|TRBJ2-7
TGCGCCAGCAGTTCCGGGACAGGGATCTCCTACGAGCAGTACTTC
CASSSGTGISYEQYF
>TRBV7-6|many|NA|TRBJ2-7
TGTGCCAGCAGCCTCAGAAAGGCAAACGTATCCCGACCCGGACCAGCAAGATACGAGCAGTACTTC
CASSLRKANVSRPGPARYEQYF
>TRBV6-6|NA|TRBD1|TRBJ2-7
TGTGCCAGCAGCGGCAGGGGGAGGCAGTACTTC
CASSGRGRQYF
>TRBV11-2|few|NA|TRBJ1-6
TGTGCCAGCAGTTCTAATGATTCACCCCTCCACTTT
CASSSNDSPLHF
>TRBV6-2/TRBV6-3|many|NA|TRBJ2-3
TGTGCCAGCAGTTACGGGGGTCTAGCCGACTTCACAGATACGCAGTATTTT
CASSYGGLADFTDTQYF
>TRBV18|NA|NA|TRBJ1-4
TGTGCCAGCTCACCCCGGTCACAGGAGGGGTTTAGTGAAAAACTGTTTTTT
CASSPRSQEGFSEKLFF
>TRBV7-2|many|NA|TRBJ2-5
TGTGCCAGCAGCTTTGGGGGGGCAGGGGAGACCCAGTACTTC
CASSFGGAGETQYF
>TRBV2|few|TRBD2|TRBJ2-7
TGTGCCAGCAGCAGCGGGACTGCCGGGCCCGAGCAGTACTTC
CASSSGTAGPEQYF
>TRBV10-3|NA|TRBD2|TRBJ2-1
TGTGCCATCAGTGAGTCCGGACTAGCAGAATCCTACAATGAGCAGTTCTTC
CAISESGLAESYNEQFF
>TRBV6-9|NA|NA|TRBJ2-1
TGTGCCAGCCCAAGGGGGTCCTACAATGAGCAGTTCTTC
CASPRGSYNEQFF
>TRBV28|NA|NA|TRBJ2-7
TGTGCCAGCTCCTTTCCAGTATCGGACTACGAGCAGTACTTC
CASSFPVSDYEQYF
>TRBV6-1|NA|TRBD2|TRBJ2-5
TGTGCCAGCAGTACCGGGACTAGATTGGCGGAGACCCAGTACTTC
CASSTGTRLAETQYF
>TRBV7-9|NA|NA|TRBJ2-1
TGTGCCAGCAGCCCGGACGGGGGCGGGGTCGAGCAGTTCTTC
CASSPDGGGVEQFF
>TRBV7-6|many|NA|TRBJ1-1
TGTGCCAGCAGCTTAAACAGGGCTATGAACACTGAAGCTTTCTTT
CASSLNRAMNTEAFF
>TRBV6-2/TRBV6-3|NA|NA|TRBJ1-2
TGTGCCAGCAGTTACTATTCACAGTTCAACTATGGCTACACCTTC
CASSYYSQFNYGYTF
>TRBV7-2|NA|TRBD2|TRBJ2-3
TGTGCCAGCAGCTTAGTGTCTGGACTAGCGGTAGATACGCAGTATTTT
CASSLVSGLAVDTQYF
>TRBV10-3|few|NA|TRBJ2-7
TGTGCCATCAGTGGATACAGGGATAACGAGCAGTACTTC
CAISGYRDNEQYF
>TRBV12-5|few|TRBD1|TRBJ1-2
TGTGCTAGTGGTTTGGCCTACCCAGAGACAGGGGATGGCTACACCTTC
CASGLAYPETGDGYTF
>TRBV12-3/TRBV12-4|NA|NA|TRBJ1-3
TGTGCCAGCAGTCCATCGGGACGGAACTCTGGAAACACCATATATTTT
CASSPSGRNSGNTIYF
>TRBV4-3|few|TRBD1|TRBJ1-1
TGCGCCAGCAGCCAAGATCGGGGACAGACTAAAGCTTTCTTT
CASSQDRGQTKAFF
>TRBV7-2|few|TRBD2|TRBJ2-7
TGTGCCAGCAGATTCGACCCGGGACTAGCAGTTTGGGAGCAGTACTTC
CASRFDPGLAVWEQYF
>TRBV7-2|few|NA|TRBJ2-3
TGTGCCAGCAGCTTAGTATCCGGCTATACGCAGTATTTT
CASSLVSGYTQYF
>TRBV11-3|many|NA|TRBJ2-1
TGTGCCAGCAGCTTAGCACTCGGTATTAACAATGAGCAGTTCTTC
CASSLALGINNEQFF
>TRBV7-8|NA|NA|TRBJ2-1
TGTGCCAGCACCCCCCAGTACTCCTACAATGAGCAGTTCTTC
CASTPQYSYNEQFF
>TRBV7-9|few|NA|TRBJ2-7
TGTGCCAGCAGCTCGGACTTGAGGATCTACGAGCAGTACTTC
CASSSDLRIYEQYF
>TRBV6-5|NA|TRBD1|TRBJ1-6
TGTGCCAGCAGCCGAGGGGGCCGCCCGGATTCAGGCCTCCACTTT
CASSRGGRPDSGLHF
>TRBV12-3/TRBV12-4|NA|TRBD1|TRBJ1-3
TGTGCCAGCAGTTTAACTCTAGGGACAGGTCTCTCTGGAAACACCATATATTTT
CASSLTLGTGLSGNTIYF
>TRBV7-4|NA|NA|TRBJ1-2
TGTGCCAGCAGCTTAGAGGCAGAGGCGGGCTACACCTTC
CASSLEAEAGYTF
>TRBV7-6|few|NA|TRBJ1-2
TGTGCCAGCAGCCCCGGCCCGGGGAATGGCTACACCTTC
CASSPGPGNGYTF
>TRBV19|few|TRBD1|TRBJ2-7
TGTGCCAGTAGTGCCCGGACAGGGGGCGAACAGTACTTC
CASSARTGGEQYF
>TRBV5-4|once|NA|TRBJ1-4
TGTGCCACCCACGCGGGCGAAAAACTGTTTTTT
CATHAGEKLFF
>TRBV7-2|many|NA|TRBJ1-3
TGTGCCAGCCGGCAGGGCTCTGGAAACACCATATATTTT
CASRQGSGNTIYF
>TRBV12-3/TRBV12-4|NA|NA|TRBJ2-7
TGTGCCAGCAGTCCTTATCTAAGCTCCTACGAGCAGTACTTC
CASSPYLSSYEQYF
>TRBV15|NA|NA|TRBJ2-3
TGTGCCACCAGGAAATACACAGATACGCAGTATTTT
CATRKYTDTQYF
>TRBV4-1|NA|NA|TRBJ2-7
TGCGCCAGCAGCCAAGCCGTTACCTACGAGCAGTACTTC
CASSQAVTYEQYF
>TRBV4-2|NA|NA|TRBJ2-7
TGTGCCAGCAGCCAAGATCCTGGGCACACTTTGAGGACCTACGAGCAGTACTTC
CASSQDPGHTLRTYEQYF
>TRBV14|few|TRBD1|TRBJ2-2
TGTGCCAGCGATTCGGACAGGGAAACCGGGGAGCTGTTTTTT
CASDSDRETGELFF
>TRBV7-9|few|NA|TRBJ1-4
TGTGCCAGCAGCACTAACAGGGTTCTCCTTGAAAAACTGTTTTTT
CASSTNRVLLEKLFF
>TRBV7-6|few|NA|TRBJ1-2
TGTGCCAGCAGCTCCAGCGGGACACCTAACTATGGCTACACCTTC
CASSSSGTPNYGYTF
>TRBV7-2|NA|NA|TRBJ2-7
TGTGCCAGCAGCTCAAATGCCTGGCGGCCGGAGGGGCAGTACTTC
CASSSNAWRPEGQYF
>TRBV12-3/TRBV12-4|NA|TRBD1|TRBJ2-1
TGTGCCAGCAGCCGGGACAGGGGGTTCGATGAGCAGTTCTTC
CASSRDRGFDEQFF
>TRBV2|few|NA|TRBJ2-7
TGTGCCAGCACAGGGGGGGTTCTTCTCTCCTACGAGCAGTACTTC
CASTGGVLLSYEQYF
>TRBV7-2|NA|NA|TRBJ1-1
TGTGCCAGCAGCCCCGACCTACACCGGAACACTGAAGCTTTCTTT
CASSPDLHRNTEAFF
>TRBV6-5|NA|NA|TRBJ1-2
TGTGCCAGCAGCCCCTGGGCAGGGAACTATGGCTACACCTTC
CASSPWAGNYGYTF
>TRBV7-2|many|TRBD2|TRBJ2-7
TGTGCCAGCAGCTTAGTTGGGGCTAGCGGGACCTACGAGCAGTACTTC
CASSLVGASGTYEQYF
>TRBV6-2/TRBV6-3|NA|NA|TRBJ2-3
TGTGCCAGCAGTGACGGGGGTGCAGATACGCAGTATTTT
CASSDGGADTQYF
>TRBV18|NA|NA|TRBJ1-5
TGTGCCAGCTCACCAGACGAGAATCAGCCCCAGCATTTT
CASSPDENQPQHF
>TRBV7-2|NA|NA|TRBJ2-3
TGTGCCAGCAGCTTCACGGGGTTCACAGATACGCAGTATTTT
CASSFTGFTDTQYF
>TRBV11-2|few|TRBD2|TRBJ2-1
TGTGCCAGCAGCTTAGCGGGACTACCAGACGGTGAGCAGTTCTTC
CASSLAGLPDGEQFF
>TRBV7-2|many|NA|TRBJ2-7
TGTGCCAGCAGCTCGCGGCCGTACGAGCAGTACTTC
CASSSRPYEQYF
>TRBV6-2/TRBV6-3|few|TRBD1|TRBJ2-2
TGTGCCAGCAGTCTGGGACAGGCCGGGGAGCTGTTTTTT
CASSLGQAGELFF
>TRBV18|NA|TRBD2|TRBJ2-7
TGTGCCAGCTCACCTGGACTAGCGGATTACGAGCAGTACTTC
CASSPGLADYEQYF